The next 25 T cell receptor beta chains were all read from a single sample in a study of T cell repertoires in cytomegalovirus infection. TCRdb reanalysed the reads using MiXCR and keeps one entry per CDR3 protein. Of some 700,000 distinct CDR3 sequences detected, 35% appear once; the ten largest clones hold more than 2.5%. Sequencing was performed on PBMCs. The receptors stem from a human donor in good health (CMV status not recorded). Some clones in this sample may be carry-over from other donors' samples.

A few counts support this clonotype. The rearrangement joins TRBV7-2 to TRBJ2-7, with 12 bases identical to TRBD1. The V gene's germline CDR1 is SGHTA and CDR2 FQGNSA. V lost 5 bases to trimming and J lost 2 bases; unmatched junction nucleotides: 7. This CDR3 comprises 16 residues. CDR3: CASSIAGQGAPYEQYF. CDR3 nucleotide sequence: TGTGCCAGCAGCATCGCGGGACAGGGGGCCCCCTACGAGCAGTACTTC.

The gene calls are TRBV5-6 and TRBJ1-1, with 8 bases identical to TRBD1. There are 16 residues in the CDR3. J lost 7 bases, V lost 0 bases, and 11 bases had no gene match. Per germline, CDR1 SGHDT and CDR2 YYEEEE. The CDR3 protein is CASSLAGRGREVEAFF. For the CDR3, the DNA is TGTGCCAGCAGCTTGGCCGGCAGGGGGCGGGAAGTTGAAGCTTTCTTT.

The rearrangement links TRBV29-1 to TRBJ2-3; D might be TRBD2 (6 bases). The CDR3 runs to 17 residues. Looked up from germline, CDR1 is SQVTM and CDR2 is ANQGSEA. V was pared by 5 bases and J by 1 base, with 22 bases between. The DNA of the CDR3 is TGCAGCGTTTTATCCTTGGGGGATACGGGAGGCACAGATACGCAGTATTTT. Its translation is CSVLSLGDTGGTDTQYF.

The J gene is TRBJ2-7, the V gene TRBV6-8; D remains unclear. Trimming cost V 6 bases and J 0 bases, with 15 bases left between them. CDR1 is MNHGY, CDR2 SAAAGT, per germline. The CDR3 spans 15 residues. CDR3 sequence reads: CASRQQTAGSYEQYF. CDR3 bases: TGTGCCAGCAGGCAACAGACGGCCGGCTCCTACGAGCAGTACTTC.

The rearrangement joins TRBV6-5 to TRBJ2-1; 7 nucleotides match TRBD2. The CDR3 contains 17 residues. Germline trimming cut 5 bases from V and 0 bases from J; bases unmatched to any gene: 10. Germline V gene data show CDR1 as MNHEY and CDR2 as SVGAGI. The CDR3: CASSPERDDSSYNEQFF. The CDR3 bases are TGTGCCAGCAGTCCCGAGCGGGACGATAGCTCCTACAATGAGCAGTTCTTC.

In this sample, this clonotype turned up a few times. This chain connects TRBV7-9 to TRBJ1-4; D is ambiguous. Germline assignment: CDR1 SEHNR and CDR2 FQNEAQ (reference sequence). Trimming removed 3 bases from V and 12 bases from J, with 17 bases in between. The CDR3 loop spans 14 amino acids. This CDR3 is CASSLGNSLEELFF. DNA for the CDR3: TGTGCCAGCAGCTTGGGAAATTCCCTTGAGGAACTGTTTTTT.

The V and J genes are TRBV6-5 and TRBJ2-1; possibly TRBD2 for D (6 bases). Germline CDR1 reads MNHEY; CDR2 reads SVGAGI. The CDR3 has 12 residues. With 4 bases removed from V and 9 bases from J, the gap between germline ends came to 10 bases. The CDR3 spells CASSWDSGEQFF. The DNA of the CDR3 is TGTGCCAGCAGTTGGGACTCCGGTGAGCAGTTCTTC.

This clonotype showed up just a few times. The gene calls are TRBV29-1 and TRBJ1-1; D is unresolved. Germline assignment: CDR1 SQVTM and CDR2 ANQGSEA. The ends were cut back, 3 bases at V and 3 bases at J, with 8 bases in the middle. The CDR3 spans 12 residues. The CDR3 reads CSVDSGDTEAFF. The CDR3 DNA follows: TGCAGCGTTGACAGTGGAGACACTGAAGCTTTCTTT. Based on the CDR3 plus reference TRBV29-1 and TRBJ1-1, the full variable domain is SAVISQKPSRDICQRGTSLTIQCQVDSQVTMMFWYRQQPGQSLTLIATANQGSEATYESGFVIDKFPISRPNLTFSTLTVSNMSPEDSSIYLCSVDSGDTEAFFGQGTRLTVV.

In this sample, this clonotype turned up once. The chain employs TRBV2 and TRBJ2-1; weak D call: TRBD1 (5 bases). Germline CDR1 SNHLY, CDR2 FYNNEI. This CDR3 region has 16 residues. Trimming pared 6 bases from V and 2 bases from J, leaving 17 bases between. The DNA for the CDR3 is TGTGCCAGCAGAGATCCAGGGTTTAGCCCCTACAATGAGCAGTTCTTC. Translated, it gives CASRDPGFSPYNEQFF. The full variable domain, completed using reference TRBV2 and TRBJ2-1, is EPEVTQTPSHQVTQMGQEVILRCVPISNHLYFYWYRQILGQKVEFLVSFYNNEISEKSEIFDDQFSVERPDGSNFTLKIRSTKLEDSAMYFCASRDPGFSPYNEQFFGPGTRLTVL.

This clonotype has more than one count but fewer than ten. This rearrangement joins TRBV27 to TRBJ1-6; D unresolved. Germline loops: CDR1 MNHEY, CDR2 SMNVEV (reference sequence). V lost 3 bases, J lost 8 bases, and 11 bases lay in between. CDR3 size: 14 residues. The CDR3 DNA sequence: TGTGCCAGCAGTTTTCGTAGGAGCGATTCACCCCTCCACTTT. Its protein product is CASSFRRSDSPLHF.

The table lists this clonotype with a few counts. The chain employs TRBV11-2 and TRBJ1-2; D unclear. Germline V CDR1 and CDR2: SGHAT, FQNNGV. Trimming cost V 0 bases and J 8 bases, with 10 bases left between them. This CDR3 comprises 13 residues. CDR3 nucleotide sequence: TGTGCCAGCAGCTTAGATCTTCGTAGCGGCTACACCTTC. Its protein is CASSLDLRSGYTF.

The CDR3 sequence is CASRIRQGYTEAFF. The CDR3 coding sequence is TGTGCCAGCAGGATCAGACAGGGATACACTGAAGCTTTCTTT. V and J are TRBV6-6 and TRBJ1-1; 7 nucleotides align to TRBD1. CDR3 size: 14 residues. V lost 6 bases to trimming and J lost 3 bases; unmatched junction nucleotides: 7. Germline V gives CDR1 MNHNY, CDR2 SVGAGI (reference sequence).

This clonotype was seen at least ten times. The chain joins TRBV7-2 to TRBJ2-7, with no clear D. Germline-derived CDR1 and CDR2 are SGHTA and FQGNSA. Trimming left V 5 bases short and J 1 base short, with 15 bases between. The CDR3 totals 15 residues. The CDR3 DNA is TGTGCCAGCAGCCTCAAAGGATGGGATTCCTACGAGCAGTACTTC. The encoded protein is CASSLKGWDSYEQYF.

CDR3 protein: CSALGQKYEQYF. For the CDR3, the DNA is TGCAGTGCGTTAGGACAGAAGTACGAGCAGTACTTC. The rearrangement joins TRBV20-1 to TRBJ2-7; D might be TRBD1 (6 bases). The V gene's germline CDR1 is DFQATT and CDR2 SNEGSKA (reference sequence). This CDR3 is 12 amino acids long. Trimming cost V 6 bases and J 4 bases, with 13 bases left between them.

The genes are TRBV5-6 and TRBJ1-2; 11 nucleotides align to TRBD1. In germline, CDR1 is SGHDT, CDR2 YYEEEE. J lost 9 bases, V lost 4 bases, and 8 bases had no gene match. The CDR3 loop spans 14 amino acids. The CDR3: CASSTGTGGLRYTF. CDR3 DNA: TGTGCCAGCAGCACCGGGACAGGGGGTTTGCGCTACACCTTC.

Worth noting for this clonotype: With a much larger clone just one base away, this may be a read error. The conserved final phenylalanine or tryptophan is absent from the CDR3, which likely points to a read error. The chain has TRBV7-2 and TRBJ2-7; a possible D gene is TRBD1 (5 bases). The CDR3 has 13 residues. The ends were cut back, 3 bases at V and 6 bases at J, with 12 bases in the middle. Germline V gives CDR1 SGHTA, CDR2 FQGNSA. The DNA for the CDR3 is TGTGCCAGCAGCTTCAGGGAACGCGTCGAGCAGTACTCC. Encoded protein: CASSFRERVEQYS.

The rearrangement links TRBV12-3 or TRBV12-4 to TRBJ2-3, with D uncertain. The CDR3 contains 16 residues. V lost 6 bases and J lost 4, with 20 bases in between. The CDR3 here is CASSRGPRDGADTQYF. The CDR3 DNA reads TGTGCCAGCAGCCGCGGACCCCGAGACGGCGCAGATACGCAGTATTTT.

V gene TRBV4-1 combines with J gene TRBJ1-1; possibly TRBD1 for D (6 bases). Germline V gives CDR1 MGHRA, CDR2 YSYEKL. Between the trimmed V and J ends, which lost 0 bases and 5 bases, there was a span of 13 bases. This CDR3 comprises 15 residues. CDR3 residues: CASSQDPGATTEAFF. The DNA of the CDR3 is TGCGCCAGCAGCCAAGACCCGGGGGCGACTACTGAAGCTTTCTTT.

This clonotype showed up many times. CDR3 in amino acids: CASSVWDRGHGANVLTF. The DNA for the CDR3 is TGTGCCAGCAGCGTATGGGACAGGGGGCATGGGGCCAACGTCCTGACTTTC. This chain connects TRBV11-2 to TRBJ2-6; 12 nucleotides agree with TRBD1. The germline CDR1 and CDR2 sequences are SGHAT and FQNNGV. The CDR3 length is 17 residues. The trim removed 5 bases at V and 3 bases at J, leaving 5 bases unmatched. The complete variable domain, with remaining parts taken from reference TRBV11-2 and TRBJ2-6, reads EAGVAQSPRYKIIEKRQSVAFWCNPISGHATLYWYQQILGQGPKLLIQFQNNGVVDDSQLPKDRFSAERLKGVDSTLKIQPAKLEDSAVYLCASSVWDRGHGANVLTFGAGSRLTVL.

The CDR3 is CASSSQTATGAKNIQYF. As DNA, the CDR3 is TGTGCCAGCAGTTCCCAAACCGCCACGGGAGCCAAAAACATTCAGTACTTC. The chain links TRBV28 to TRBJ2-4; no reliable D call. CDR1 and CDR2 (germline): MDHEN, SYDVKM. CDR3 length: 17 amino acids. Trimming took off 4 bases at V and 0 bases at J, with 16 bases between the two ends.

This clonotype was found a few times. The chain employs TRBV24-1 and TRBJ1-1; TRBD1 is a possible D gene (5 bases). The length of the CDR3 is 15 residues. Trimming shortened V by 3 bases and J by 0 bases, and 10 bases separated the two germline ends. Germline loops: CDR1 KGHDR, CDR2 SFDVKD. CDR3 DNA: TGTGCCACCAGTGATCTCCAGGACATGAACACTGAAGCTTTCTTT. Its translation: CATSDLQDMNTEAFF.

CDR3 bases: TGTGCCAGCAGTCAGGGCAGGGGGTATCAGCCCCAGCATTTT. Amino acid sequence: CASSQGRGYQPQHF. The rearrangement uses TRBV12-3 or TRBV12-4 and TRBJ1-5, with TRBD1 matching 7 bases. V dropped 5 bases and J dropped 5; count of bases not matched to a gene: 6. This CDR3 comprises 14 residues.

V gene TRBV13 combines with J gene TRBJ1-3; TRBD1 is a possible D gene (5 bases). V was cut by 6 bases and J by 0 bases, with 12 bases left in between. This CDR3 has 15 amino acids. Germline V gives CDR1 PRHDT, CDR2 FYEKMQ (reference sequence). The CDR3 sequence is CASRIREGSGNTIYF. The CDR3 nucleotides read TGTGCCAGCAGGATCAGGGAGGGCTCTGGAAACACCATATATTTT.

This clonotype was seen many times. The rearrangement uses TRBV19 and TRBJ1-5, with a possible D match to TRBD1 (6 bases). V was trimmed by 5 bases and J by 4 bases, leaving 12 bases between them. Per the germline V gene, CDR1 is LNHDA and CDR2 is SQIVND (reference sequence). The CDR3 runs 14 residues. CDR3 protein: CASSPRRGNQPQHF. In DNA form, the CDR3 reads TGTGCCAGTAGTCCCCGTAGGGGGAATCAGCCCCAGCATTTT.

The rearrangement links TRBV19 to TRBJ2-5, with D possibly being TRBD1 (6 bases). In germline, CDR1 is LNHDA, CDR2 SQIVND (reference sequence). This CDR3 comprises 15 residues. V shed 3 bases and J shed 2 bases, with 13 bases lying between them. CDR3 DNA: TGTGCCAGTAGTATGGGGGCAGAGTATCAAGAGACCCAGTACTTC. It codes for CASSMGAEYQETQYF.